The clone carrying this TCR beta chain was counted a single time. Its antigen is unidentified. A read error may be the cause here, since a much bigger clone is one base away. The data originate from a study of tumor and adjacent non-tumor tissue in lung cancer. TCRbeta libraries were built with three rounds of nested PCR, modified from ARM-PCR. TCRdb redid the calling of the multiplex PCR reads with MiXCR, one entry per CDR3 protein. The table records under 150,000 distinct CDR3 sequences, around 61% of them present only once. Broader study findings: Patients with more diverse tumor TCRs had worse survival. Compared with tumor, normal lung showed significantly lower TCR diversity.

The template was RNA from unsorted bulk tissue. CDR1 and CDR2 from the germline V gene are SGHAT and FQNNGV. The CDR3 loop spans 13 amino acids. V and J are TRBV11-2 and TRBJ2-1; TRBD1 or TRBD2 may be the D gene (5 bases each). The sample taken for sequencing was lung tumor tissue. The TCR comes from a man in his sixties with small cell lung cancer. CDR3: CVSSRDRPNEQFF. CDR3 nucleotide sequence: TGTGTCAGCAGCCGGGACCGACCCAATGAGCAGTTCTTC.